This T cell receptor (beta chain) is from a study of blood T cell repertoires in COVID-19 (dated by TCRdb to 2019 to 2021). As for the study more broadly: Collaborator samples came from the United States, Italy and Spain and covered acute and convalescent phases of COVID-19. The samples were drawn from the first 160 participants of the ongoing ImmuneRACE study and from over a thousand subjects provided by 6 global collaborators. The prospective study material was composed of cDNA or gDNA derived from T cells, B-cell-depleted T cells, or PBMCs. The sample metadata nearly always contained a de-identified subject ID, COVID-19 status, age in years and sex. Where HLA class I and class II types were available, the types were taken from metadata supplied by the sample provider, not from assay-based typing. Subjects who had been exposed to COVID-19, were actively infected with it, or had recovered from it provided the deeply sampled blood TCRbeta repertoires that made up the dataset. A freely available public database, intended as a resource for researchers studying the immune response to SARS-CoV-2, is where the repertoires were released.

Regarding this clone: Its antigen is not yet known. Qualities for individual bases were not recorded, and no much larger clone is one base off.

TCRbeta CDR3 regions were amplified from genomic DNA using the immunoSEQ Assay, a bias-controlled multiplex PCR. The original methods were these. Nucleated cell counts per sample were estimated from amplification of reference gene primers within the assay. To quantify the absolute abundance of each unique TCRbeta CDR3 rearrangement, sequence reads were collapsed and filtered. Productive Simpson clonality was computed per sample as the square root of Simpson's diversity index over productive rearrangements. TCRdb took over this immuneACCESS table, retaining in-frame rearrangements with V and J assigned. Such tables are incomplete; in checked studies, under half of the missing clones stem from an unresolved V gene, and the remainder is unexplained. V and J calls and clone size follow that table, whereas D and trimming were derived from the DNA. Recorded for this sample are roughly 130,000 clones; roughly 88% of them occurred a single time. The ten largest clones capture roughly a tenth of the sample.

The research as a whole found: The amount of clinical and demographic metadata varied by source and participant and was provided uncurated.

V gives up 0 bases and J gives up 2 bases, and the segment between their germline ends measures 10 bases. Based on the germline V gene, the CDR1 and CDR2 sequences are MGHDK and SYGVNS. The CDR3 has 15 amino acids, counting the end cysteine and phenylalanine. The retained sequence is limited to the CDR3, 45 bases, with the frame set at the first base. Collaborating institutions collected whole blood in K2EDTA tubes following their own protocols. Collaborator samples were shipped for TCRbeta analysis as frozen whole blood, isolated PBMCs, or DNA extracted from either sample type. This chain is built from TRBV25-1 and TRBJ1-2; the D region possibly corresponds to TRBD1 (5 bases align). This TCR came from a man aged 55 to 70 with active or convalescent COVID-19. The sample taken for sequencing was peripheral blood. Here is the DNA: TGTGCCAGCAGTGAATATCAGGGTGCGAACTATGGCTACACCTTC. This yields the protein CASSEYQGANYGYTF.